One and the same sample provided the 27 T cell receptor beta chains below, sequenced in a study of radiation and T cells in renal cell carcinoma. TCRdb keeps only in-frame clones here, not all; method: immunoSEQ multiplex PCR. The sample comprises 100,000 to 150,000 clones, roughly four fifths of which are singletons, and approximately 3% rests with the top ten. Time point indicated: baseline pretreatment blood. Treatment reported: 15 Gy SBRT to primary tumor, nephrectomy 4 weeks later. This specimen consisted of blood, obtained from a patient whose treatment included radiotherapy and nephrectomy. The receptors derive from a woman aged 60 to 75 with renal cell carcinoma.

The chain combines TRBV18 with TRBJ1-2; D uncertain. Trimming pared 3 bases from V and 6 bases from J, leaving 11 bases between. Germline V CDR1 and CDR2: KGHSH, LQKENI. CDR3 length equals 13 residues. In nucleotides, the CDR3 is TGTGCCAGCTCACCGGTTACTGAAAATGGCTACACCTTC. Protein sequence: CASSPVTENGYTF.

The chain uses TRBV28 and TRBJ1-2; 7 bases match TRBD1. Germline trimming cut 5 bases from V and 5 bases from J; bases unmatched to any gene: 17. The length of the CDR3 is 17 residues. Germline loops: CDR1 MDHEN, CDR2 SYDVKM. The CDR3 protein is CASSTIGGQNLPYGYTF. The CDR3 coding sequence is TGTGCCAGCAGTACTATAGGGGGACAGAACCTCCCTTATGGCTACACCTTC.

The V gene is TRBV9, the J gene TRBJ1-1; TRBD1 might be the D (5 bases). The CDR3 is made up of 20 amino acids. V was pared by 4 bases and J by 1 base, with 29 bases between. CDR1 SGDLS and CDR2 YYNGEE come from the germline V gene. The chain's CDR3 is CASSPRGQGGALWPNTEAFF. The CDR3 region has the DNA TGTGCCAGCAGCCCGAGAGGGCAGGGAGGGGCCCTGTGGCCGAACACTGAAGCTTTCTTT.

The V call is TRBV5-1, the J call TRBJ1-2; TRBD1 matches at 11 bases. Germline assignment: CDR1 SGHRS and CDR2 YFSETQ. The CDR3 loop spans 16 amino acids. Trimming at V came to 0 bases and at J to 2 bases, leaving 3 bases not matched to a gene. CDR3 sequence: CASSLGWTGGNYGYTF. The CDR3 DNA reads TGCGCCAGCAGCTTGGGGTGGACAGGGGGCAACTATGGCTACACCTTC.

V is TRBV21-1 and J is TRBJ1-5; the table's D call TRBD1 went unverified against the DNA. TRBV21-1 is a documented pseudogene. The CDR3 loop spans 18 amino acids. CDR3 residues: CASSKEKWTAYSNQPQHF. The CDR3 DNA follows: TGTGCCAGCAGCAAAGAGAAATGGACAGCTTATAGCAATCAGCCCCAGCATTTT.

The CDR3 spells CASRGTPENTEAFF. The CDR3 nucleotides are TGTGCCTCGAGAGGGACTCCCGAAAACACTGAAGCTTTCTTT. The chain uses TRBV19 and TRBJ1-1; D might be TRBD1 (5 bases). The CDR3 extends over 14 amino acids. V was clipped by 11 bases and J by 2 bases, with 18 bases between them. Germline CDR1 and CDR2: LNHDA and SQIVND (reference sequence).

The rearrangement uses TRBV5-1 and TRBJ2-5; TRBD2 matches 15 bases. The J segment lost 5 bases and the V segment lost 5 bases, leaving 4 bases of the junction unmatched. Germline assignment: CDR1 SGHRS and CDR2 YFSETQ. The CDR3 has 15 residues. Here the CDR3 DNA reads TGCGCCAGCAGTCTTGGGACTAGCGGGAGGGAGACCCAGTACTTC. Its translation: CASSLGTSGRETQYF.

The chain recombines TRBV6-5 with TRBJ1-4, with unresolved D. CDR1 and CDR2 from the germline V gene are MNHEY and SVGAGI. The CDR3 sequence is 15 residues long. Trimming shortened V by 0 bases and J by 7 bases, and 12 bases separated the two germline ends. The CDR3: CASSYSPAGGEKLFF. DNA of the CDR3: TGTGCCAGCAGTTACTCGCCAGCCGGAGGTGAAAAACTGTTTTTT.

The CDR3 bases are TGTGCCAGCAGCCCTAGTCCTGTGGCTCAGGGGGATGAGCAGTTCTTC. It yields the protein CASSPSPVAQGDEQFF. V and J are TRBV11-2 and TRBJ2-1; TRBD1 matches at 7 bases. The ends lost 5 bases at V and 8 bases at J; junction bases unmatched: 15. CDR1 is SGHAT, CDR2 FQNNGV, per germline. CDR3 length: 16 residues.

The chain uses TRBV7-9 and TRBJ1-2, with D uncertain. Germline V CDR1 and CDR2: SEHNR, FQNEAQ (reference sequence). The CDR3 extends over 14 amino acids. Trimming shortened V by 5 bases and J by 0 bases, and 10 bases separated the two germline ends. The CDR3 loop reads CASSQAGANYGYTF. CDR3 nucleotide sequence: TGTGCCAGCAGCCAAGCGGGCGCTAACTATGGCTACACCTTC.

The chain links TRBV5-1 to TRBJ2-5, with a weak D call TRBD2 (6 bases). The CDR3 is made up of 15 amino acids. In germline, CDR1 is SGHRS, CDR2 YFSETQ. V was trimmed by 0 bases and J by 6 bases, leaving 15 bases between them. For the CDR3, the DNA is TGCGCCAGCAGCTTGGCCTTTGAGGGGAGGAAGACCCAGTACTTC. Protein: CASSLAFEGRKTQYF.

The V and J genes are TRBV10-2 and TRBJ1-2, with D possibly matching TRBD1 (6 bases). Trimming pared 4 bases from V and 8 bases from J, leaving 23 bases between. CDR1 and CDR2 from the germline V gene are WSHSY and SAAADI. The CDR3 has 16 amino acids. In nucleotides, the CDR3 is TGCGCCAGCAGTGCGGAGTTGGGGGCTGCGGGTTGGGGCTACACCTTC. Residues: CASSAELGAAGWGYTF.

The rearrangement uses TRBV7-9 and TRBJ1-1; D unclear. This CDR3 contains 14 residues. Germline CDR1 is SEHNR and CDR2 is FQNEAQ (reference sequence). The V gene lost 3 bases and the J gene lost 1 base, with 9 bases spanning the gap. The chain's CDR3 is CASSLGRPNTEAFF. The CDR3 DNA reads TGTGCCAGCAGCTTGGGCCGGCCGAACACTGAAGCTTTCTTT. Full variable domain (missing parts from reference TRBV7-9 and TRBJ1-1): DTGVSQNPRHKITKRGQNVTFRCDPISEHNRLYWYRQTLGQGPEFLTYFQNEAQLEKSRLLSDRFSAERPKGSFSTLEIQRTEQGDSAMYLCASSLGRPNTEAFFGQGTRLTVV.

V and J are TRBV19 and TRBJ2-3; TRBD2 might be the D (5 bases). Germline CDR1 LNHDA, CDR2 SQIVND (reference sequence). V lost 3 bases to trimming and J lost 5 bases, with 12 bases between them. The CDR3 runs 14 residues. The CDR3 coding sequence is TGTGCCAGTAGTATCTCCATGAGCGGAGATACGCAGTATTTT. Amino acids: CASSISMSGDTQYF.

The V call is TRBV9, the J call TRBJ1-1; TRBD1 aligns across 8 bases. Losses at the gene ends were 3 bases for V and 1 base for J; bases not matched to a gene: 17. CDR3 length: 19 amino acids. In germline, CDR1 is SGDLS, CDR2 YYNGEE. DNA of the CDR3: TGTGCCAGCAGCGACCCATCTCGGGGTAGAGACAGGGGGAACACTGAAGCTTTCTTT. The encoded protein is CASSDPSRGRDRGNTEAFF.

The rearrangement uses TRBV7-2 and TRBJ1-3; D uncertain. CDR1 SGHTA and CDR2 FQGNSA come from the germline V gene. The CDR3 runs 15 residues. V shed 1 base and J shed 0 bases, with 7 bases lying between them. CDR3 protein: CASSLVHSSGNTIYF. The DNA for the CDR3 is TGTGCCAGCAGCTTAGTTCACAGCTCTGGAAACACCATATATTTT.

DNA for the CDR3: TGTGCCAGCAGTGAACAGACAGGGACCGGAAACACCATATATTTT. Encoded protein: CASSEQTGTGNTIYF. This rearrangement joins TRBV6-1 to TRBJ1-3; 7 bases are a match to TRBD1. This CDR3 region has 15 residues. Germline assignment: CDR1 MNHNS and CDR2 SASEGT. The V gene end was trimmed by 2 bases and the J gene end by 4 bases; junction bases not matched to a gene: 5.

The chain employs TRBV4-1 and TRBJ2-3; the D call may be TRBD1 or TRBD2 (5 bases each). Germline V lookup: CDR1 MGHRA, CDR2 YSYEKL. Trimming pared 1 base from V and 6 bases from J, leaving 11 bases between. This CDR3 region has 14 residues. CDR3 nucleotides: TGCGCCAGCAGCCAAGGACAGACGGGGGATACGCAGTATTTT. As protein: CASSQGQTGDTQYF.

CDR3 region: CASSPVDGPYEQYF. Here the CDR3 DNA reads TGCGCCAGCAGCCCCGTGGACGGGCCCTACGAGCAGTACTTC. The V and J genes are TRBV5-1 and TRBJ2-7; unclear D gene. V lost 4 bases and J lost 2, with 13 bases in between. Germline lookup yields CDR1 SGHRS and CDR2 YFSETQ. CDR3 size: 14 residues.

The V and J genes are TRBV2 and TRBJ1-1; D gene unclear. Trimming cost V 5 bases and J 1 base, with 11 bases left between them. Germline V CDR1 and CDR2: SNHLY, FYNNEI. The length of the CDR3 is 14 residues. CDR3 bases: TGTGCCAGCAGTCAATATGGGAAGAACACTGAAGCTTTCTTT. Protein product: CASSQYGKNTEAFF.

This clone occurred a few times. J is TRBJ1-5 and V is TRBV6-5, with TRBD1 as a possible D gene (6 bases). CDR1 MNHEY and CDR2 SVGAGI come from the germline V gene. With 5 bases removed from V and 3 bases from J, the gap between germline ends came to 11 bases. The CDR3 has 14 residues. This CDR3 is CASSRGGPNQPQHF. The CDR3 coding sequence is TGTGCCAGCAGTCGAGGGGGGCCCAATCAGCCCCAGCATTTT.

The V gene is TRBV7-2, the J gene TRBJ2-3, with D unclear. This CDR3 is 13 amino acids long. V lost 3 bases and J lost 3, with 7 bases in between. Germline V gene lookup returns CDR1 SGHTA and CDR2 FQGNSA. Written as DNA, the CDR3 is TGTGCCAGCAGCTTGCCGCTAACAGATACGCAGTATTTT. Protein sequence: CASSLPLTDTQYF.

The chain employs TRBV4-2 and TRBJ1-6; D perhaps matches TRBD1 (6 bases). The germline V and J ends were trimmed by 1 base and 2 bases, with 6 bases remaining between them. Germline CDR1 reads LGHNA; CDR2 reads YNFKEQ. The CDR3 has 15 amino acids. The CDR3 loop is CASSQAGAYNSPLHF. CDR3 coding DNA: TGTGCCAGCAGCCAAGCAGGGGCCTATAATTCACCCCTCCACTTT.

The rearrangement links TRBV6-4 to TRBJ1-1; D is uncertain. Germline V gene lookup returns CDR1 MRHNA and CDR2 SNTAGT. This CDR3 region has 13 residues. V was clipped by 4 bases and J by 4 bases, with 10 bases between them. The CDR3 loop reads CASSVDPSTEAFF. DNA for the CDR3: TGTGCCAGCAGTGTAGACCCGAGCACTGAAGCTTTCTTT.

This sequence joins TRBV19 and TRBJ2-1, with D uncertain. CDR3 length equals 15 residues. Germline-derived CDR1 and CDR2 are LNHDA and SQIVND (reference sequence). V lost 3 bases to trimming and J lost 0 bases, with 9 bases between them. CDR3 region: CASSMYSSSYNEQFF. In DNA, the CDR3 is TGTGCCAGTAGTATGTACAGTAGCTCCTACAATGAGCAGTTCTTC. The full variable domain, its missing parts supplied by reference TRBV19 and TRBJ2-1, is DGGITQSPKYLFRKEGQNVTLSCEQNLNHDAMYWYRQDPGQGLRLIYYSQIVNDFQKGDIAEGYSVSREKKESFPLTVTSAQKNPTAFYLCASSMYSSSYNEQFFGPGTRLTVL.

The count of this clone is one. V usage is TRBV18 and J usage is TRBJ1-3; D gene ambiguous. CDR1 is KGHSH and CDR2 is LQKENI in the germline V gene. Trimming removed 0 bases from V and 0 bases from J, with 9 bases in between. The length of the CDR3 is 16 residues. CDR3 region: CASSPPSRPSGNTIYF. In nucleotides, the CDR3 is TGTGCCAGCTCACCACCCTCTCGGCCCTCTGGAAACACCATATATTTT.

The chain recombines TRBV7-2 with TRBJ2-7, with 11 bases aligning to TRBD2. The CDR3 has 18 amino acids. V trimming: 2 bases; J trimming: 1 base; junction bases outside the gene matches: 10. Germline loops: CDR1 SGHTA, CDR2 FQGNSA. Here the CDR3 DNA reads TGTGCCAGCAGCTTAAGGGATCTAGCGGGAGGCCGATCCTACGAGCAGTACTTC. Its translation: CASSLRDLAGGRSYEQYF.